This T cell receptor (beta chain) was retrieved from a study of blood T cell repertoires in COVID-19. Study details: Samples representing acute and convalescent COVID-19 were sourced from the United States, Italy and Spain. PBMCs, B-cell-depleted T cells, or T cells provided the cDNA or gDNA that made up the material.

Unmatched junction bases numbered 6, after V lost 2 bases and J lost 7 bases. Germline lookup yields CDR1 SGDLS and CDR2 YYNGEE. The CDR3 totals 14 residues. In the source study's methods: Amplifying reference gene primers gave estimates of nucleated cell counts. Data came from immunoSEQ multiplex PCR; TCRdb stores just in-frame clones and leaves some out. The V and J calls and clone size were taken over from that table, and D and trimming were inferred from the DNA. The sample yields approximately 260,000 clones, roughly 87% seen once. The sequencing input was peripheral blood. The receptor comes from a man aged 55 to 70 who had recovered from COVID-19. J is TRBJ1-2 and V is TRBV9; the match to TRBD1 covers 9 bases. This chain's CDR3 is CASSVAPGQGGYTF. For the CDR3, the DNA is TGTGCCAGCAGCGTGGCCCCGGGACAGGGTGGCTACACCTTC. The complete variable domain, with remaining parts taken from reference TRBV9 and TRBJ1-2, reads DSGVTQTPKHLITATGQRVTLRCSPRSGDLSVYWYQQSLDQGLQFLIQYYNGEERAKGNILERFSAQQFPDLHSELNLSSLELGDSALYFCASSVAPGQGGYTFGSGTRLTVV.